The clone carrying this T cell receptor beta chain has ten or more counts. One entry per CDR3 protein, called by TCRdb with MiXCR from the RACE reads. This repertoire shows about 51,000 distinct CDR3 sequences, about a tenth found once; its top ten account for around 14%. Time point: pre-sensitization, week 0. Treatment described: therapeutic diphenylcyclopropenone sensitization with weekly scalp DPC. This sample is part of a study of human T cells and chemical hapten exposure. The sequencing used whole blood, collected in connection with sensitization to the hapten diphenylcyclopropenone (DPC). The origin of this receptor is a woman between 40 and 50 years old with alopecia areata. Some clones in this sample may be carry-over from other donors' samples.

The CDR3 here is CASSQSRSWTALDTGELFF. Written as DNA, the CDR3 is TGCGCCAGCAGTCAATCCCGAAGCTGGACAGCCCTGGACACCGGGGAGCTGTTTTTT. This sequence joins TRBV23-1 and TRBJ2-2; possibly TRBD1 for D (6 bases). TRBV23-1 counts as an open reading frame of uncertain function. The CDR3 has 19 amino acids. The V and J ends lost 0 bases and 3 bases respectively, with 20 bases between them.